This T cell receptor (beta chain) was found in a study of cytomegalovirus exposure and HLA in healthy donors. Study-wide points: It was reportedly the case that the classifier diagnosed cytomegalovirus status with high specificity and sensitivity.

In regard to this clone: Antigen specificity is unknown.

The PCR ran on 60 Vbeta and 13 Jbeta primers. TCRdb's copy holds only in-frame clones and misses some; the assay was immunoSEQ multiplex PCR. The sample records approximately 160,000 clones, over 75% being singletons. V gave up 4 bases and J gave up 3 bases; unmatched junction bases: 15. Germline V CDR1 and CDR2: SGHAT, FQNNGV. This CDR3 is 17 amino acids long. The rearrangement uses TRBV11-2 and TRBJ2-7; 7 bases agree with TRBD1. The sequencing input was PBMCs. This TCR was recovered from a woman in her twenties or thirties in good health and CMV-seronegative. In DNA form, the CDR3 reads TGTGCCAGCAGCTCCCGCGTGGGACAGCTTTCGGGCTACGAGCAGTACTTC. Translated: CASSSRVGQLSGYEQYF.